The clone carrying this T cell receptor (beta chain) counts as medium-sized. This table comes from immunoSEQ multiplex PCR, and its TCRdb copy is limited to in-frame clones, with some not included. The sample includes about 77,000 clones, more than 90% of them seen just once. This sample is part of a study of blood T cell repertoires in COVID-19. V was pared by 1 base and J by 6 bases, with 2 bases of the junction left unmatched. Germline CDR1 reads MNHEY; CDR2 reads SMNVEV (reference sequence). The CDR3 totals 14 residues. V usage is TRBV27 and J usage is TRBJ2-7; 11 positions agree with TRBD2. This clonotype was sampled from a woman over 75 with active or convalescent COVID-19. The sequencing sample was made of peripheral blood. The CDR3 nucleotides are TGTGCCAGCAGTTTATTAGCGGGGGGGAGCGAGCAGTACTTC. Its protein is CASSLLAGGSEQYF.